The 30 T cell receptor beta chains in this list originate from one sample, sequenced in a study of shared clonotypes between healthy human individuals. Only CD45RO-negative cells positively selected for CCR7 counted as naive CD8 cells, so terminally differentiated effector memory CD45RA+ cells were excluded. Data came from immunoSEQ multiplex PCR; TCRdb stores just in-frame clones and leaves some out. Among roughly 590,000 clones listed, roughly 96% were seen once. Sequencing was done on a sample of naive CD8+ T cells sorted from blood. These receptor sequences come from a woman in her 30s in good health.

CDR3 loop: CASSSLGPTNEKLFF. CDR3 in DNA: TGTGCCAGCAGTTCCTTGGGCCCAACTAATGAAAAACTGTTTTTT. This rearrangement joins TRBV27 to TRBJ1-4; D unclear. Germline V CDR1 and CDR2: MNHEY, SMNVEV (reference sequence). The V and J ends lost 4 bases and 0 bases respectively, with 9 bases between them. The CDR3 is 15 residues long.

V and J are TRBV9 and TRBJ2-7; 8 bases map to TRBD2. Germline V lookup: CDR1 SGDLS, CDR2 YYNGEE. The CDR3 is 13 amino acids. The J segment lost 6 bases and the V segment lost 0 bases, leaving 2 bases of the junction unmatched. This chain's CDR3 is CASSVAGGGEQYF. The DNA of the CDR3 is TGTGCCAGCAGCGTAGCGGGAGGGGGCGAGCAGTACTTC. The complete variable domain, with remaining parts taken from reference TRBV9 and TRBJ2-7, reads DSGVTQTPKHLITATGQRVTLRCSPRSGDLSVYWYQQSLDQGLQFLIQYYNGEERAKGNILERFSAQQFPDLHSELNLSSLELGDSALYFCASSVAGGGEQYFGPGTRLTVT.

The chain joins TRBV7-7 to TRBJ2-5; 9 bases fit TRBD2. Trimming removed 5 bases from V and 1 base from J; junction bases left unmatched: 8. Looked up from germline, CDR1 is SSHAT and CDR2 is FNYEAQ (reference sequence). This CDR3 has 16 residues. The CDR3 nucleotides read TGTGCCAGCAGCCCCCGATTTAGCGGGAGCCAAGAGACCCAGTACTTC. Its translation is CASSPRFSGSQETQYF.

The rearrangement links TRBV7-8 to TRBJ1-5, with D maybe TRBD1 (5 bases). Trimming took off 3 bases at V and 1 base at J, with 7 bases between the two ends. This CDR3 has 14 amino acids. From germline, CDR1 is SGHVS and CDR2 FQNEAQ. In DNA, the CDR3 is TGTGCCAGCAGCTTCCGGGACAGCAATCAGCCCCAGCATTTT. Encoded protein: CASSFRDSNQPQHF.

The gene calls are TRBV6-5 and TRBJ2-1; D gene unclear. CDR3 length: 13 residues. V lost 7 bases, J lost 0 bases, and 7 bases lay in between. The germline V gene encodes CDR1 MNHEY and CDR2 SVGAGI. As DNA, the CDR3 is TGTGCCAGCACCGGAAGCTCCTACAATGAGCAGTTCTTC. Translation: CASTGSSYNEQFF.

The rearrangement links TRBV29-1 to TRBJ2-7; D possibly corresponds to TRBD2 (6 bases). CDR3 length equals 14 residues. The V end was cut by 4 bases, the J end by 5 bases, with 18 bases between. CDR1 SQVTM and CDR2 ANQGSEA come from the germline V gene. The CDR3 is CSVGGLASVDEQYF. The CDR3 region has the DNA TGCAGCGTTGGAGGGCTTGCTAGCGTGGACGAGCAGTACTTC.

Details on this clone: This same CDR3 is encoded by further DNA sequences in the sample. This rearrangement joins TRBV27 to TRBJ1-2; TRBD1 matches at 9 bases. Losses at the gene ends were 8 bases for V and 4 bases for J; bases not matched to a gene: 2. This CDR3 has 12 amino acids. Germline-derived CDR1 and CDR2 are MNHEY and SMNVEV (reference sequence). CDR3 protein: CASSTGGYGYTF. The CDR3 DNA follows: TGTGCCAGCTCGACAGGGGGCTATGGCTACACCTTC.

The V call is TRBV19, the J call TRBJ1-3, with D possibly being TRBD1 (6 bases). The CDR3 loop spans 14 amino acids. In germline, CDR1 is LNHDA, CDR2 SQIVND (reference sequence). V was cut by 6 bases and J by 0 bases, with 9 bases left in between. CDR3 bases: TGTGCCAGTAGGGGACACTACTCTGGAAACACCATATATTTT. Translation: CASRGHYSGNTIYF. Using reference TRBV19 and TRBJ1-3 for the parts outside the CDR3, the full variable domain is DGGITQSPKYLFRKEGQNVTLSCEQNLNHDAMYWYRQDPGQGLRLIYYSQIVNDFQKGDIAEGYSVSREKKESFPLTVTSAQKNPTAFYLCASRGHYSGNTIYFGEGSWLTVV.

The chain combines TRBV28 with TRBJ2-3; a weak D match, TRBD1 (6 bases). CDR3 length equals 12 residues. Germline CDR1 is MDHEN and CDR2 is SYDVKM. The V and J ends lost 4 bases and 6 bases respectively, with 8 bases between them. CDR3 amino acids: CASSSTGDTQYF. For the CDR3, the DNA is TGTGCCAGCAGTTCGACAGGCGATACGCAGTATTTT.

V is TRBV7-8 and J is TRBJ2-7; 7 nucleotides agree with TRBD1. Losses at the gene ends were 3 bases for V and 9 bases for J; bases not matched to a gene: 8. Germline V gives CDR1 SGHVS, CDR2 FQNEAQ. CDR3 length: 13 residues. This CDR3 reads CASSFRGYPGQYF. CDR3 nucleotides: TGTGCCAGCAGCTTCAGGGGGTACCCGGGGCAGTACTTC.

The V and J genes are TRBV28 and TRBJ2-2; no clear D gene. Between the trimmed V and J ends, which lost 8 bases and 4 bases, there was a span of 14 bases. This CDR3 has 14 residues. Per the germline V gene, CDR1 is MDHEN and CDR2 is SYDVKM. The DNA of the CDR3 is TGTGCCAGCGCCGACACGGGCCTCACCGGGGAGCTGTTTTTT. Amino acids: CASADTGLTGELFF.

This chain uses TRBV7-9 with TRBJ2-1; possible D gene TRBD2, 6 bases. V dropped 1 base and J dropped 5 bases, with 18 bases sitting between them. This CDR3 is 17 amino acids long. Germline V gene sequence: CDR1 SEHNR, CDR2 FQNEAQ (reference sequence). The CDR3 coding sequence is TGTGCCAGCAGCTTAGGCCTTCGCGGGATCGACGACAATGAGCAGTTCTTC. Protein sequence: CASSLGLRGIDDNEQFF. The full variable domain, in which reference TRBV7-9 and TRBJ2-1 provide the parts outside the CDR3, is DTGVSQNPRHKITKRGQNVTFRCDPISEHNRLYWYRQTLGQGPEFLTYFQNEAQLEKSRLLSDRFSAERPKGSFSTLEIQRTEQGDSAMYLCASSLGLRGIDDNEQFFGPGTRLTVL.

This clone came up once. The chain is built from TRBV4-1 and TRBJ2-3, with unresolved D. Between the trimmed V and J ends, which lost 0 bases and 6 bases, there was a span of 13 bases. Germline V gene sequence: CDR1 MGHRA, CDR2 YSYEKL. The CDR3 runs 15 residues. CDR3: CASSQERRSTDTQYF. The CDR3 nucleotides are TGCGCCAGCAGCCAAGAGCGGCGGTCCACGGATACGCAGTATTTT.

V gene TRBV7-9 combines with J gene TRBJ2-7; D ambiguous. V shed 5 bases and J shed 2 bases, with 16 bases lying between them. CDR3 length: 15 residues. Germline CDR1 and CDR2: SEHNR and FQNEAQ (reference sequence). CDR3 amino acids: CASSGRTGPTYEQYF. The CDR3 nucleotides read TGTGCCAGCAGCGGGCGGACCGGCCCCACCTACGAGCAGTACTTC.

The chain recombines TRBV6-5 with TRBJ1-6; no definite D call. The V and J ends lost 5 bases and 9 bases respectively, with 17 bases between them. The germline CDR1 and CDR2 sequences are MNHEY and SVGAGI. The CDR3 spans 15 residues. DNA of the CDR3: TGTGCCAGCAGTACGTGGGCCTCGGGCTCTTCACCCCTCCACTTT. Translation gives CASSTWASGSSPLHF.

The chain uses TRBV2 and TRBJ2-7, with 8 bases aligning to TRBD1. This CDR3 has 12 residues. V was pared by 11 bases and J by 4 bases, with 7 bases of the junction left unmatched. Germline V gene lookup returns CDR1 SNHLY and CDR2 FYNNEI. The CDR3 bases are TGTGCCGCTACCGGACAGGGTTACGAGCAGTACTTC. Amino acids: CAATGQGYEQYF. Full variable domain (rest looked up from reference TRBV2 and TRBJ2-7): EPEVTQTPSHQVTQMGQEVILRCVPISNHLYFYWYRQILGQKVEFLVSFYNNEISEKSEIFDDQFSVERPDGSNFTLKIRSTKLEDSAMYFCAATGQGYEQYFGPGTRLTVT.

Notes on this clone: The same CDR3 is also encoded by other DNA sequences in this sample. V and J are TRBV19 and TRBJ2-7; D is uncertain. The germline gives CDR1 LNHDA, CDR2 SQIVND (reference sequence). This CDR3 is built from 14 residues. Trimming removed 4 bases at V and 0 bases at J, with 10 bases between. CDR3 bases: TGTGCCAGTAGTACCGACTCCTACTCCTACGAGCAGTACTTC. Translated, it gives CASSTDSYSYEQYF.

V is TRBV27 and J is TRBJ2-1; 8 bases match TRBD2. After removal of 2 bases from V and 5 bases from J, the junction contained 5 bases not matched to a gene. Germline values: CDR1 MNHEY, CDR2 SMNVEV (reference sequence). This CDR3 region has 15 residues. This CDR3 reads CASSLAIAGNNEQFF. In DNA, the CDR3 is TGTGCCAGCAGTTTAGCTATAGCGGGAAACAATGAGCAGTTCTTC.

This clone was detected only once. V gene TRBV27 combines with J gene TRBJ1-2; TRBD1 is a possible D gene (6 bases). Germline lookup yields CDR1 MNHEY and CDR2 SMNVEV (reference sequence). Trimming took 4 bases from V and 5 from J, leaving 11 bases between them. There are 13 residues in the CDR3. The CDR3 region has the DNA TGTGCCAGCAGTTCAACAGGGTTTTATGGCTACACCTTC. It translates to CASSSTGFYGYTF.

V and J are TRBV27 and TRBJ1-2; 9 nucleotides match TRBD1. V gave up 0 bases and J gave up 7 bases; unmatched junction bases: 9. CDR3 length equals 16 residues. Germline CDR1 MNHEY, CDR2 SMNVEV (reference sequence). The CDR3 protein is CASSLSSGTGPSGYTF. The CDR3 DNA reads TGTGCCAGCAGTTTATCATCCGGGACAGGGCCCTCTGGCTACACCTTC.

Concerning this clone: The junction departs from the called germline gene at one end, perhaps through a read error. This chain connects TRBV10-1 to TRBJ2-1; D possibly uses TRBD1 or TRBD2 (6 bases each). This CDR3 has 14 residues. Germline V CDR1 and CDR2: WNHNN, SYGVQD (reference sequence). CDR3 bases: TGCGCCAGCAGTGAGTCGGGAGCCGGGGGCCTAAGGCTCTTC. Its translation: CASSESGAGGLRLF.

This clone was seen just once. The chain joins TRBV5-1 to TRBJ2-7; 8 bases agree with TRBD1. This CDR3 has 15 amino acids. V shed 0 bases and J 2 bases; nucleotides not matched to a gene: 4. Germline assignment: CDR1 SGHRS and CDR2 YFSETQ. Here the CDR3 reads CASSLGTGLAYEQYF. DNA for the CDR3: TGCGCCAGCAGCTTGGGGACAGGGCTCGCCTACGAGCAGTACTTC. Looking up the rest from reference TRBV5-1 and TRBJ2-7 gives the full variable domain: KAGVTQTPRYLIKTRGQQVTLSCSPISGHRSVSWYQQTPGQGLQFLFEYFSETQRNKGNFPGRFSGRQFSNSRSEMNVSTLELGDSALYLCASSLGTGLAYEQYFGPGTRLTVT.

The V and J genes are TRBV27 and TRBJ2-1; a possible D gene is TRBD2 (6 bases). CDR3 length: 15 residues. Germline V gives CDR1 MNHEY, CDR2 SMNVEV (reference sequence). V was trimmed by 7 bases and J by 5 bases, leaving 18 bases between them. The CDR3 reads CASIGLRGRNNEQFF. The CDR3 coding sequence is TGTGCCAGCATAGGACTCCGAGGGAGGAACAATGAGCAGTTCTTC.

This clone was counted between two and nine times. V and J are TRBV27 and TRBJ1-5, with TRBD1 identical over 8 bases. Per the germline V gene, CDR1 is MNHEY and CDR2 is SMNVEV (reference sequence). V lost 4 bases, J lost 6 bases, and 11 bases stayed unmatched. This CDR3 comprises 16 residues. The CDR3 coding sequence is TGTGCCAGCAGTTCCTCAGGGGGCGAAATGGGTCAGCCCCAGCATTTT. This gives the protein CASSSSGGEMGQPQHF.

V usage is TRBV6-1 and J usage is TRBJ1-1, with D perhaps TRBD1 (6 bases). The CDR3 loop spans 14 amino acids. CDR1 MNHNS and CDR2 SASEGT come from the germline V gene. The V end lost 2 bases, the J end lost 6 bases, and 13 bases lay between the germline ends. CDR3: CASSEPQGSAEAFF. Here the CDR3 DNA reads TGTGCCAGCAGTGAACCGCAGGGGAGTGCTGAAGCTTTCTTT.

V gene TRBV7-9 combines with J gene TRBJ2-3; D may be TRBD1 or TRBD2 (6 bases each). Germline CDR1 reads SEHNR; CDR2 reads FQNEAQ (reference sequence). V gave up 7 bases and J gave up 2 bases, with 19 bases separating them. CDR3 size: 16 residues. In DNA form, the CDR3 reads TGTGCCAGCAAGTGGGGGACTGGGGGCGACACAGATACGCAGTATTTT. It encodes CASKWGTGGDTDTQYF.

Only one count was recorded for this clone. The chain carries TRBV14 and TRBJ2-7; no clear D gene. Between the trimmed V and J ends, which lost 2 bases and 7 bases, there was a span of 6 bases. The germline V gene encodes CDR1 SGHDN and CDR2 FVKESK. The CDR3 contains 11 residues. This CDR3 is CASSQYTEQYF. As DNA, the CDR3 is TGTGCCAGCAGCCAATACACGGAGCAGTACTTC.

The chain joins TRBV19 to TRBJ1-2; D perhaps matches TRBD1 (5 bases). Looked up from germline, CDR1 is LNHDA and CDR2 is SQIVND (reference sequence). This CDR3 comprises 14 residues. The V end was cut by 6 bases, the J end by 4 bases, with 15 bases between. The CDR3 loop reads CASSPSGGGYGYTF. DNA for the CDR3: TGTGCCAGTAGCCCTTCTGGGGGTGGCTATGGCTACACCTTC.

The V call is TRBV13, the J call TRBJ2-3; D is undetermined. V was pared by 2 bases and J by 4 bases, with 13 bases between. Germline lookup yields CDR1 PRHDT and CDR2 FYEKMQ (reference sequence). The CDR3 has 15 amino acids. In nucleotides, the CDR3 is TGTGCCAGCAGCTTACCGGAAGGTTGGCCAGATACGCAGTATTTT. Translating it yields CASSLPEGWPDTQYF.

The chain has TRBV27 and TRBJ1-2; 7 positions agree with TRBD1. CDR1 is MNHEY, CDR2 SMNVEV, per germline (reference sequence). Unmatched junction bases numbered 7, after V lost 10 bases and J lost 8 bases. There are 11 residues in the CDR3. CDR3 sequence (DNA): TGTGCCACCAAAGGGGGCGCGGGCTACACCTTC. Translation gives CATKGGAGYTF.